The 21 T cell receptor beta chains in this list originate from one sample, sequenced in a study of shared clonotypes between healthy human individuals. Sequencing used immunoSEQ multiplex PCR; TCRdb keeps in-frame clones, though not all of them. The sample has about 490,000 clones, about 78% seen once. Sequencing was done on a sample of PBMCs. The receptors were sampled from a woman between 40 and 55 years old in good health. Some clones in this sample may be carry-over from other donors' samples.

The rearrangement links TRBV19 to TRBJ1-2; D gene ambiguous. The ends were cut back, 6 bases at V and 8 bases at J, with 16 bases in the middle. The length of the CDR3 is 13 residues. CDR1 is LNHDA, CDR2 SQIVND, per germline (reference sequence). CDR3 in DNA: TGTGCCAGTAGCATCTGGGGATGGAGGGGCTACACCTTC. It translates to CASSIWGWRGYTF.

The V call is TRBV9, the J call TRBJ2-7; 7 bases map to TRBD1. From germline, CDR1 is SGDLS and CDR2 YYNGEE. With V trimmed by 4 bases and J by 0 bases, 7 bases remained unmatched. CDR3 length: 15 residues. The DNA of the CDR3 is TGTGCCAGCAGCCCCAGACAGGGCGACTCCTACGAGCAGTACTTC. Translating gives CASSPRQGDSYEQYF.

The chain has TRBV6-4 and TRBJ2-1; D perhaps matches TRBD2 (6 bases). CDR3 size: 14 residues. The germline V gene has CDR1 MRHNA and CDR2 SNTAGT. The V end lost 4 bases, the J end lost 4 bases, and 11 bases lay between the germline ends. The CDR3 DNA reads as TGTGCCAGCAGTGTGGGGGGTAGTTACAATGAGCAGTTCTTC. It specifies CASSVGGSYNEQFF.

V and J are TRBV29-1 and TRBJ2-1, with 8 bases lining up with TRBD2. CDR1 and CDR2 from the germline V gene are SQVTM and ANQGSEA. V trimming: 4 bases; J trimming: 5 bases; junction bases outside the gene matches: 7. This CDR3 has 14 residues. DNA of the CDR3: TGCAGCGTTGCTGGTAGCGGGGATAACAATGAGCAGTTCTTC. It is translated as CSVAGSGDNNEQFF.

This chain uses TRBV15 with TRBJ2-5, with 12 bases fitting TRBD1. The CDR3 is 16 amino acids. The germline V gene encodes CDR1 LNHNV and CDR2 YYDKDF (reference sequence). After removal of 0 bases from V and 11 bases from J, the junction contained 10 bases not matched to a gene. The CDR3: CATSRDTGTGGEEQYF. In nucleotides, the CDR3 is TGTGCCACCAGCAGAGACACCGGGACAGGGGGCGAAGAGCAGTACTTC.

The chain uses TRBV10-2 and TRBJ1-4, with a tentative D call TRBD1 (5 bases). This CDR3 comprises 13 residues. Per the germline V gene, CDR1 is WSHSY and CDR2 is SAAADI. The V gene lost 6 bases and the J gene lost 8 bases, with 13 bases spanning the gap. The CDR3 sequence: CASSGSRDEKLFF. CDR3 DNA sequence: TGCGCCAGCAGCGGGTCGCGGGACGAAAAACTGTTTTTT.

In the case of this clone: This sequence is one base from a far larger clone and is likely a read error. The rearrangement links TRBV25-1 to TRBJ1-6, with D uncertain. Germline assignment: CDR1 MGHDK and CDR2 SYGVNS. V lost 1 base and J 9 bases, leaving 7 bases between the germline ends. This CDR3 has 13 residues. For the CDR3, the DNA is TGTGCCAGCAGTGAATCTGAGAGTTCACCCCTCCACTTT. It is translated as CASSESESSPLHF.

Of note for this clone: Other DNA sequences of this sample code for an identical CDR3. The rearrangement joins TRBV7-3 to TRBJ2-3; 11 nucleotides agree with TRBD2. The CDR3 sequence is 16 residues long. V was pared by 3 bases and J by 2 bases, with 4 bases of the junction left unmatched. Germline V gene data show CDR1 as SGHTA and CDR2 as FQGTGA. The CDR3, as DNA: TGTGCCAGCAGCTTGGGACTAGCGGAAATCACAGATACGCAGTATTTT. Residues: CASSLGLAEITDTQYF.

The gene calls are TRBV15 and TRBJ1-3; no reliable D call. The CDR3 has 14 residues. V lost 7 bases and J 4 bases, leaving 14 bases between the germline ends. CDR1 and CDR2 from the germline V gene are LNHNV and YYDKDF (reference sequence). CDR3 in amino acids: CATTPENIGNTIYF. The CDR3 DNA reads as TGTGCCACCACACCTGAAAACATCGGAAACACCATATATTTT.

This clone has only a few counts. This chain joins TRBV11-2 and TRBJ2-1; maybe TRBD1 (5 bases). The germline gives CDR1 SGHAT, CDR2 FQNNGV. The CDR3 contains 15 residues. The V and J ends lost 2 bases and 0 bases respectively, with 8 bases between them. The chain's CDR3 is CASSLWQGSYNEQFF. As DNA, the CDR3 is TGTGCCAGCAGCTTATGGCAGGGCTCCTACAATGAGCAGTTCTTC.

J is TRBJ1-1 and V is TRBV19; D ambiguous. Trimming took 7 bases from V and 7 from J, leaving 19 bases between them. The CDR3 length is 14 residues. CDR1 and CDR2 from the germline V gene are LNHDA and SQIVND (reference sequence). CDR3 in DNA: TGTGCCAGTACTGATCCCGCGATCGAAGTTGAAGCTTTCTTT. This codes for CASTDPAIEVEAFF.

V is TRBV5-6 and J is TRBJ2-7; D gene uncertain. The CDR3 is 15 residues long. V was shortened by 1 base and J by 1 base, with 12 bases between the two germline ends. Germline lookup yields CDR1 SGHDT and CDR2 YYEEEE. CDR3: CASSLRSLGSYEQYF. CDR3 coding DNA: TGTGCCAGCAGCTTGCGTTCTCTGGGTTCCTACGAGCAGTACTTC.

The chain has TRBV5-5 and TRBJ1-1; TRBD1 might be the D (5 bases). Germline CDR1 and CDR2: SGHKS and YYEKEE (reference sequence). CDR3 length: 14 residues. The germline V and J ends were trimmed by 5 bases and 1 base, with 12 bases remaining between them. The CDR3 loop reads CASRAGTENTEAFF. The DNA for the CDR3 is TGTGCCAGCAGAGCCGGGACGGAGAACACTGAAGCTTTCTTT.

The chain combines TRBV4-2 with TRBJ2-6; tentatively, D is TRBD1 (5 bases). This CDR3 is built from 17 residues. The germline gives CDR1 LGHNA, CDR2 YNFKEQ. The germline V and J ends were trimmed by 1 base and 0 bases, with 10 bases remaining between them. In DNA, the CDR3 is TGTGCCAGCAGCCAAGTGGCAGGGTACTCTGGGGCCAACGTCCTGACTTTC. This sequence encodes CASSQVAGYSGANVLTF.

The gene calls are TRBV18 and TRBJ2-5; 7 positions agree with TRBD1. Trimming at V came to 0 bases and at J to 5 bases, leaving 6 bases not matched to a gene. Germline V CDR1 and CDR2: KGHSH, LQKENI. The CDR3 sequence is 15 residues long. The CDR3 protein is CASSPPTGVGETQYF. The CDR3 DNA follows: TGTGCCAGCTCACCACCTACAGGGGTCGGGGAGACCCAGTACTTC.

This clone was detected ten times or more. CDR3 region: CASSSQWATNEKLFF. In nucleotides, the CDR3 is TGTGCCAGCAGTTCTCAGTGGGCAACTAATGAAAAACTGTTTTTT. This chain connects TRBV27 to TRBJ1-4; D is unresolved. The germline V gene has CDR1 MNHEY and CDR2 SMNVEV (reference sequence). V lost 4 bases and J 0 bases, leaving 9 bases between the germline ends. CDR3 size: 15 residues. The full variable domain, with the rest looked up from reference TRBV27 and TRBJ1-4, is EAQVTQNPRYLITVTGKKLTVTCSQNMNHEYMSWYRQDPGLGLRQIYYSMNVEVTDKGDVPEGYKVSRKEKRNFPLILESPSPNQTSLYFCASSSQWATNEKLFFGSGTQLSVL.

This chain uses TRBV4-2 with TRBJ2-5, with D perhaps assigned TRBD1 or TRBD2 (5 bases each). Per germline, CDR1 LGHNA and CDR2 YNFKEQ. With 1 base removed from V and 1 base from J, the gap between germline ends came to 10 bases. The CDR3 is 15 amino acids. CDR3: CASSQGLGGQETQYF. In nucleotides, the CDR3 is TGTGCCAGCAGCCAAGGGCTTGGGGGCCAAGAGACCCAGTACTTC.

The table lists this clone with a few counts. This chain connects TRBV5-5 to TRBJ1-1; D is unresolved. CDR1 and CDR2 from the germline V gene are SGHKS and YYEKEE (reference sequence). The CDR3 is 13 amino acids. V lost 2 bases and J 0 bases, leaving 5 bases between the germline ends. Written as DNA, the CDR3 is TGTGCCAGCAGCTTCGTGATGAACACTGAAGCTTTCTTT. Translating gives CASSFVMNTEAFF.

The CDR3 DNA is TGTGCCAGCAGCGGTCTGGGGGGCGCGGCCGGCTACACCTTC. Translation: CASSGLGGAAGYTF. The chain combines TRBV7-2 with TRBJ1-2; D perhaps matches TRBD1 (6 bases). V gave up 5 bases and J gave up 8 bases, with 18 bases separating them. CDR1 and CDR2 from the germline V gene are SGHTA and FQGNSA. The CDR3 consists of 14 residues.

The chain couples TRBV18 to TRBJ2-6; D is uncertain. The CDR3 has 17 amino acids. Germline V gene sequence: CDR1 KGHSH, CDR2 LQKENI. With 5 bases removed from V and 0 bases from J, the gap between germline ends came to 14 bases. CDR3: CASSSRPGDSGANVLTF. In DNA form, the CDR3 reads TGTGCCAGCTCAAGTCGGCCGGGTGACTCTGGGGCCAACGTCCTGACTTTC.

The V gene is TRBV5-1, the J gene TRBJ2-2; D gene ambiguous. Trimming stripped 4 bases from V and 3 bases from J, with 10 bases between. The germline V gene encodes CDR1 SGHRS and CDR2 YFSETQ. CDR3 length: 14 amino acids. The CDR3 region has the DNA TGCGCCAGCAGCGACCGATTATACACCGGGGAGCTGTTTTTT. Translation: CASSDRLYTGELFF.